This T cell receptor beta chain derives from a study of OX40 agonist ivuxolimab in advanced cancers. Study overall: Three patients, one with hepatocellular carcinoma and two with cutaneous melanoma, achieved partial responses. Study-wide results and limits: The average count of expanded clones was higher among CD8+ T cells than among CD4+. Some patients who did not respond also had low normalized T-cell clonal expansion.

The assay was immunoSEQ multiplex PCR, and TCRdb's table has in-frame clones only and misses some. The sample carries some 100,000 clones, 84% recorded once. If patients had autoimmune disease history or systemic immunosuppression, they were excluded. As regards this clone: The antigen remains undetermined.

The specimen was CD4+ or CD8+ T cells sorted from blood, collected in a trial of the OX40 agonist ivuxolimab. The origin of this receptor is an adult with an advanced solid tumor such as melanoma, head and neck, liver or kidney cancer.

CDR3 loop: CASSTGRRVYNEQFF. The CDR3 coding sequence is TGTGCCAGCTCCACGGGACGGAGGGTATACAATGAGCAGTTCTTC. J is TRBJ2-1 and V is TRBV18, with D perhaps matching TRBD2 (6 bases). CDR1 is KGHSH and CDR2 is LQKENI in the germline V gene. V lost 6 bases, J lost 4 bases, and 16 bases lay in between. The CDR3 has 15 amino acids.